The TCR beta chain under discussion was sequenced for a study of T cells in Graves' hyperthyroidism and ophthalmopathy. Study results and limitations: Most clonotypes expanded in thyroid above 0.001 were likewise present in blood.

From 10 ml of fresh peripheral blood, PBMCs were isolated. Regions amplified from RNA transcripts were the TCR beta CDR3 regions. With the HTBI primer set, the TCR CDR3 went through a first round of RT-PCR. TCRdb re-called the multiplex PCR reads through MiXCR, storing one row per CDR3 protein. The table shows 600,000 to 900,000 distinct CDR3 sequences, with 16% occurring only once. The CDR3 sequence is 14 residues long. Per the germline V gene, CDR1 is LGHDT and CDR2 is YNNKEL (reference sequence). Trimming took 2 bases from V and 2 from J, leaving 9 bases between them. As to this clonotype: What it recognizes is unknown. Without the conserved terminal phenylalanine or tryptophan, this CDR3 likely stems from a read error.

The sequenced material came from blood. The TCR was taken from a man between 18 and 35 years old with Graves' hyperthyroidism. The rearrangement joins TRBV3-1 to TRBJ2-5; D unclear. The CDR3 DNA sequence: TGTGCCAGCAGCCAACGTAGGTTACAAGAGACCCAGTACCTC. The encoded protein is CASSQRRLQETQYL.